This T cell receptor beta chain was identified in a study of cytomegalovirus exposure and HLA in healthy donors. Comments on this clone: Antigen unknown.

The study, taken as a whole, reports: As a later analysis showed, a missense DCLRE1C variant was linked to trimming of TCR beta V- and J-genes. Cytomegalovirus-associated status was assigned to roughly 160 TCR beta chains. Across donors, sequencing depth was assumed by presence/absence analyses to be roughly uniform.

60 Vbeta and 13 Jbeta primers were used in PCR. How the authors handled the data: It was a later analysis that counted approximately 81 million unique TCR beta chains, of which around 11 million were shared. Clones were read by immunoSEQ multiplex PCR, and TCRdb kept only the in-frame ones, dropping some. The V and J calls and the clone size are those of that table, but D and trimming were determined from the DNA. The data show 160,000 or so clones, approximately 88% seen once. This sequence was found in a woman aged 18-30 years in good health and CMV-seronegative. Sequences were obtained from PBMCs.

The CDR3 loop reads CASSLRDTNEQFF. The CDR3 nucleotides are TGTGCCAGCAGCCTAAGGGACACTAATGAGCAGTTCTTC. This chain links TRBV7-9 with TRBJ2-1; D is perhaps TRBD1 (6 bases). Trimming shortened V by 5 bases and J by 7 bases, and 12 bases separated the two germline ends. Per germline, CDR1 SEHNR and CDR2 FQNEAQ (reference sequence). This CDR3 contains 13 residues.